This T cell receptor (beta chain) stems from a study of control samples from healthy donors and cancer patients. This clone was recorded once. Data came from immunoSEQ multiplex PCR; TCRdb stores just in-frame clones and leaves some out. This sample has 48,000 or so clones, with over 90% found just once. Trimming removed 2 bases from V and 5 bases from J, with 3 bases in between. The CDR3 length is 11 residues. The germline CDR1 and CDR2 sequences are SGHAT and FQNNGV. The sequenced sample was PBMCs. The chain recombines TRBV11-2 with TRBJ2-5; the D is unclear. The receptor comes from a woman between 50 and 59 years old with head and neck cancer. The CDR3 DNA reads TGTGCCAGCAGCTTACAGGAGACCCAGTACTTC. Protein product: CASSLQETQYF.